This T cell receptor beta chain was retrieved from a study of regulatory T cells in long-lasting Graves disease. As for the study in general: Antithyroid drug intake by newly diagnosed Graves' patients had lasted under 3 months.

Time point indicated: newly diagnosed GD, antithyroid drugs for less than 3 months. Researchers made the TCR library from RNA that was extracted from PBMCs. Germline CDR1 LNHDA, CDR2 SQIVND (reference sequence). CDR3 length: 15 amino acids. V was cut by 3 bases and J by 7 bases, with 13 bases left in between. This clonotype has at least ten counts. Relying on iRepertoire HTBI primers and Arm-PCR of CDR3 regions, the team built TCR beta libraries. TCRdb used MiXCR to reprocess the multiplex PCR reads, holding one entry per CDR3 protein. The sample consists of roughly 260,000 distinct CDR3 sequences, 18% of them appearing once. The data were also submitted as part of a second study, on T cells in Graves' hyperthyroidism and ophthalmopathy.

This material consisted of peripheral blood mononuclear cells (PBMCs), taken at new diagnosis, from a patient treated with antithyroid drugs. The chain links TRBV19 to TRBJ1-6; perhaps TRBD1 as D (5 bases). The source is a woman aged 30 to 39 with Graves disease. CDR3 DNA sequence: TGTGCCAGTAGTATGGGGGGGAGGGTGAATTCACCCCTCCACTTT. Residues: CASSMGGRVNSPLHF.